The present TCR beta chain was sequenced within a study of T cells in localized non-small cell lung cancer. Produced via immunoSEQ multiplex PCR; TCRdb's table is partial and in-frame only. Of 1,300 to 1,500 clones listed, 20% to 25% are singletons. A remark on this clone: The antigen remains unidentified.

Findings and caveats of the study: Detection in adjacent lung was observed for a median 57 of the top 100 tumor clones. Those with higher blood T cell density had longer overall survival. Because only a single region of the tumor was sequenced, heterogeneity remains possible.

The TCR was taken from a female donor older than 55 with stage II squamous cell lung carcinoma. The starting material was lung tumor tissue, obtained before any cancer treatment.

The DNA of the CDR3 is TGTGCCAGCAGTACCCCTGGGGTTAACTATGGCTACACCTTC. This translates into CASSTPGVNYGYTF. J is TRBJ1-2 and V is TRBV6-8; no clear D. Germline CDR1 is MNHGY and CDR2 is SAAAGT. The CDR3 has 14 residues. Trimming removed 5 bases at V and 1 base at J, with 11 bases between.